Detailed here is one T cell receptor beta chain. TCRdb redid the calling of the RT-PCR reads with MiXCR, one entry per CDR3 protein. This table holds hundreds of thousands of distinct CDR3 sequences, more than 13% found once. There are 16 residues in the CDR3. V was cut by 3 bases and J by 5 bases, with 16 bases left in between. Germline V gene data show CDR1 as SGHTA and CDR2 as FQGTGA. V is TRBV7-3 and J is TRBJ2-2; possible D gene TRBD2, 6 bases. The sequence derives from a female donor in good health, serving as a healthy control. The specimen was memory CD4+ T cells from blood. Here the CDR3 reads CASSFGGAGSTGELFF. The CDR3 nucleotides are TGTGCCAGCAGCTTTGGAGGGGCAGGGTCGACCGGGGAGCTGTTTTTT.